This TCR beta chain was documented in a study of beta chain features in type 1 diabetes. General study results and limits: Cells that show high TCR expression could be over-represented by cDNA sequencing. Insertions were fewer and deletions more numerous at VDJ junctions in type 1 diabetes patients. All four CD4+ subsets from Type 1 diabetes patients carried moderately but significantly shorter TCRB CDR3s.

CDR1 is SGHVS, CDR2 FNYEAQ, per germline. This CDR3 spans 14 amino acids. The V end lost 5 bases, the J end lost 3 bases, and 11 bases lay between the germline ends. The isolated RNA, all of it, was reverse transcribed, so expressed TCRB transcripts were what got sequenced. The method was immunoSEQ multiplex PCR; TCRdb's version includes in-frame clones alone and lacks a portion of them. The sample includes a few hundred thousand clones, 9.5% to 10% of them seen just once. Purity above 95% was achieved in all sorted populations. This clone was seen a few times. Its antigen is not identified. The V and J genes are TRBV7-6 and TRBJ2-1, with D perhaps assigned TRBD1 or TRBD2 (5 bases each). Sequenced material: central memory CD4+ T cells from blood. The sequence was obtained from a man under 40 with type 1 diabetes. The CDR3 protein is CASSPGRNYNEQFF. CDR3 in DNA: TGTGCCAGCAGCCCGGGACGGAACTACAATGAGCAGTTCTTC.